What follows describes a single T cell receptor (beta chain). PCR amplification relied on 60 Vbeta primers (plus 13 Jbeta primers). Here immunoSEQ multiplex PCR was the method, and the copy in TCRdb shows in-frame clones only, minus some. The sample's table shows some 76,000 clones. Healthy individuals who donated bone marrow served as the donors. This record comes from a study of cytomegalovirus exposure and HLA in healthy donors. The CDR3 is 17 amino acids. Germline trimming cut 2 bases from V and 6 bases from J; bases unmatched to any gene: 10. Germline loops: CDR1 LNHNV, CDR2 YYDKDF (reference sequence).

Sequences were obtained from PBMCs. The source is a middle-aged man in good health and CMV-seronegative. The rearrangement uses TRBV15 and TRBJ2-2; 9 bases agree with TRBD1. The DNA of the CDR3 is TGTGCCACCAGCAGATCACAGGGGGCAGGTGGTGCCGGGGAGCTGTTTTTT. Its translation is CATSRSQGAGGAGELFF.